Listed below are T cell receptor beta chains from one sample, sequenced in a study of cytomegalovirus exposure and HLA in healthy donors. The method was immunoSEQ multiplex PCR; TCRdb's version includes in-frame clones alone and lacks a portion of them. Among about 170,000 clones listed, 55% to 65% were seen once. Sequencing was performed on PBMCs. These receptor sequences come from a man between 40 and 49 years old in good health and CMV-seronegative. Both conserved end residues are part of each CDR3. Fields, in order: CDR3 length, V gene, J gene, D gene, clone size, CDR3 protein, CDR3 DNA. A D gene is named only where the DNA matches it firmly. Clone size, where shown, is once, few, many, or a class for clones that have expanded.

cdr3_length: 16; v_call: TRBV10-1; j_call: TRBJ2-5; d_call: TRBD2; clone_size: -; cdr3_aa: CASMGVGLAGCETQYF; cdr3_nt: TGCGCCAGCATGGGCGTCGGACTAGCGGGTTGTGAGACCCAGTACTTC
cdr3_length: 13; v_call: TRBV19; j_call: TRBJ2-1; d_call: -; clone_size: -; cdr3_aa: CASSISRDNEQFF; cdr3_nt: TGTGCCAGTAGTATCTCCCGGGACAATGAGCAGTTCTTC
cdr3_length: 16; v_call: TRBV11-3; j_call: TRBJ2-1; d_call: TRBD1; clone_size: -; cdr3_aa: CASSGSPGQGGNEQFF; cdr3_nt: TGTGCCAGCAGCGGAAGTCCGGGACAGGGAGGGAATGAGCAGTTCTTC
cdr3_length: 14; v_call: TRBV6-1; j_call: TRBJ1-5; d_call: -; clone_size: -; cdr3_aa: CASSENRDNQPQHF; cdr3_nt: TGTGCCAGCAGTGAGAACAGGGACAATCAGCCCCAGCATTTT
cdr3_length: 15; v_call: TRBV30; j_call: TRBJ2-1; d_call: TRBD1; clone_size: -; cdr3_aa: CAWSVRRTGNYEQFF; cdr3_nt: TGTGCCTGGAGTGTAAGAAGGACAGGGAATTATGAGCAGTTCTTC
cdr3_length: 15; v_call: TRBV19; j_call: TRBJ2-3; d_call: -; clone_size: once; cdr3_aa: CASSFDSLNPRVQYF; cdr3_nt: TGTGCCAGTAGTTTCGACTCACTAAATCCGCGGGTGCAGTATTTT
cdr3_length: 13; v_call: TRBV19; j_call: TRBJ1-5; d_call: -; clone_size: -; cdr3_aa: CASSIQSDQPQHF; cdr3_nt: TGTGCCAGTAGTATTCAGAGCGATCAGCCCCAGCATTTT
cdr3_length: 16; v_call: TRBV11-3; j_call: TRBJ1-1; d_call: -; clone_size: few; cdr3_aa: CASSSHQTGNVAEAFF; cdr3_nt: TGTGCCAGCAGTTCACATCAAACAGGGAACGTCGCTGAAGCTTTCTTT
cdr3_length: 15; v_call: TRBV5-1; j_call: TRBJ2-1; d_call: -; clone_size: -; cdr3_aa: CASSPEGPPAGEQFF; cdr3_nt: TGCGCCAGCAGCCCGGAGGGCCCTCCGGCGGGTGAGCAGTTCTTC
cdr3_length: 18; v_call: TRBV7-9; j_call: TRBJ2-2; d_call: TRBD2; clone_size: -; cdr3_aa: CASSLEWASGRNTGELFF; cdr3_nt: TGTGCCAGCAGCTTAGAGTGGGCTAGCGGGAGGAACACCGGGGAGCTGTTTTTT
cdr3_length: 14; v_call: TRBV5-4; j_call: TRBJ2-3; d_call: -; clone_size: once; cdr3_aa: CASSFPGATDTQYF; cdr3_nt: TGTGCCAGCAGCTTCCCGGGAGCCACAGATACGCAGTATTTT
cdr3_length: 15; v_call: TRBV11-3; j_call: TRBJ1-1; d_call: -; clone_size: -; cdr3_aa: CASSLDASGNTEAFF; cdr3_nt: TGTGCCAGCAGCTTAGACGCCTCGGGGAACACTGAAGCTTTCTTT
cdr3_length: 11; v_call: TRBV30; j_call: TRBJ2-1; d_call: -; clone_size: -; cdr3_aa: CAWSISNEQFF; cdr3_nt: TGTGCCTGGTCCATTTCCAATGAGCAGTTCTTC
cdr3_length: 13; v_call: TRBV10-3; j_call: TRBJ2-5; d_call: TRBD2; clone_size: once; cdr3_aa: CASATSDQETQYF; cdr3_nt: TGTGCCTCCGCAACTAGCGACCAAGAGACCCAGTACTTC
cdr3_length: 16; v_call: TRBV19; j_call: TRBJ2-1; d_call: -; clone_size: few; cdr3_aa: CASSKAGSSSYNEQFF; cdr3_nt: TGTGCCAGTAGTAAGGCAGGTTCGAGCTCCTACAATGAGCAGTTCTTC